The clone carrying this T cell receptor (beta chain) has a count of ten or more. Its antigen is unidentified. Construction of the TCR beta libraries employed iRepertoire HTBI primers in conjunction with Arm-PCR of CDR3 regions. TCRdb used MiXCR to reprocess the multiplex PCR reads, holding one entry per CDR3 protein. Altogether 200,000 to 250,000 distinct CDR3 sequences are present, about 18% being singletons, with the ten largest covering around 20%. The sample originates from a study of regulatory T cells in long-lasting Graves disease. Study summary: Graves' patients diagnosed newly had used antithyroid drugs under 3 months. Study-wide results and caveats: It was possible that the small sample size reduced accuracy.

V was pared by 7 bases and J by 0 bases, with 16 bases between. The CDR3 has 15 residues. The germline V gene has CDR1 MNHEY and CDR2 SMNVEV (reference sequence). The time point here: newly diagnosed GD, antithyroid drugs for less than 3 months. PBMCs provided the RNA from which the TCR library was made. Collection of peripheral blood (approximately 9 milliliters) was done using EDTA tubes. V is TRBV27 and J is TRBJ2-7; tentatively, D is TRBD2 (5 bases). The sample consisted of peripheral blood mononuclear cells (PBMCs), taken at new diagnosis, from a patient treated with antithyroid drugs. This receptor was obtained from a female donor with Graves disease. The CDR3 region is CASKRFGGSSYEQYF. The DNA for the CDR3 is TGTGCCAGCAAAAGGTTCGGCGGGTCCTCCTACGAGCAGTACTTC.